The entry below describes one TCR beta chain. Its specificity is not known. TCRdb keeps only in-frame clones here, not all; method: immunoSEQ multiplex PCR. Among 25,000 to 35,000 clones listed, around 94% were seen once. CDR1 and CDR2 (germline): LGHNA, YSLEER. V was clipped by 0 bases and J by 5 bases, with 17 bases between them. The CDR3 is made up of 17 amino acids. This entry comes from a study of graft-versus-host responses after intestinal transplantation. Looking at the study overall: The whole recipient group had anti-thymocyte globulin induction followed by tacrolimus and steroids for roughly three years.

Findings and limits, study-wide: Present in recipient marrow, GvH clones included some that appeared first in ileum or blood.

This TCR came from a human patient who received an intestinal transplant, so some T cells may come from the graft donor. The chain combines TRBV4-3 with TRBJ2-1, with D possibly matching TRBD2 (7 bases). The sample consisted of PBMCs, taken approximately 69 days after intestinal transplant. The CDR3 DNA sequence: TGCGCCAGCAGCCAAGATAGTCTTCGAGGGGGGGACAATGAGCAGTTCTTC. Its protein product is CASSQDSLRGGDNEQFF.